This entry lists 25 T cell receptor beta chains sequenced from one sample in a study of technical replicates of blood from a few donors. The table came from immunoSEQ multiplex PCR; TCRdb's copy has only in-frame clones and leaves some out. The table has 35,000 to 50,000 clones, 90% to 97% seen once. The sequencing input was T cells isolated from PBMCs. Receptors originate from a human donor in good health.

This sequence joins TRBV13 and TRBJ1-4; the match to TRBD1 covers 10 bases. CDR3 length: 18 residues. V lost 5 bases, J lost 6 bases, and 15 bases stayed unmatched. The germline V gene encodes CDR1 PRHDT and CDR2 FYEKMQ (reference sequence). The CDR3 DNA is TGTGCCAGCAGCGGGCGGACAGGGGGAGGAAGTTGGGATGAAAAACTGTTTTTT. Translating gives CASSGRTGGGSWDEKLFF.

This clone was recorded only once. The V call is TRBV6-5, the J call TRBJ2-7; TRBD2 agrees at 8 bases. The CDR3 loop spans 14 amino acids. The junction had 10 bases not matched to a gene; V was cut back by 7 bases and J by 5 bases. CDR1 is MNHEY and CDR2 is SVGAGI in the germline V gene. The CDR3 loop reads CASTFPGGENEQYF. DNA for the CDR3: TGTGCCAGCACCTTCCCGGGGGGGGAAAACGAGCAGTACTTC.

CDR3 in DNA: TGTGCCAGCAGTTACTCTGTCGACAGGAACTATGGCTACACCTTC. It encodes CASSYSVDRNYGYTF. This chain joins TRBV6-6 and TRBJ1-2, with D possibly matching TRBD1 (6 bases). Germline CDR1 MNHNY, CDR2 SVGAGI (reference sequence). CDR3 length: 15 amino acids. Trimming took off 0 bases at V and 2 bases at J, with 10 bases between the two ends.

The chain is built from TRBV27 and TRBJ2-2, with TRBD1 matching 10 bases. The CDR3 runs to 16 residues. The V segment lost 2 bases and the J segment 5 bases; nucleotides outside the gene matches: 5. Per germline, CDR1 MNHEY and CDR2 SMNVEV (reference sequence). CDR3 coding DNA: TGTGCCAGCAGTTTACTCGACAGGGGGCGAACCGGGGAGCTGTTTTTT. As protein: CASSLLDRGRTGELFF.

The CDR3 loop is CASSYRGRQPQHF. The CDR3, as DNA: TGTGCCAGCAGTTACAGGGGACGTCAGCCCCAGCATTTT. The chain couples TRBV28 to TRBJ1-5, with TRBD1 matching 7 bases. CDR1 MDHEN and CDR2 SYDVKM come from the germline V gene. V lost 4 bases, J lost 6 bases, and 3 bases stayed unmatched. The CDR3 runs to 13 residues.

The chain employs TRBV5-6 and TRBJ1-2; 8 bases are shared with TRBD1. CDR1 and CDR2 (germline): SGHDT, YYEEEE. The CDR3 covers 15 residues. Trimming took 0 bases from V and 8 from J; bases not matched to a gene: 9. CDR3 protein: CASSLVGGTGGGYTF. The DNA for the CDR3 is TGTGCCAGCAGCTTGGTAGGGGGGACAGGCGGCGGCTACACCTTC.

The chain has TRBV10-3 and TRBJ1-2, with D perhaps TRBD1 (5 bases). Germline loops: CDR1 ENHRY, CDR2 SYGVKD. This CDR3 has 16 amino acids. V lost 0 bases and J lost 4, with 15 bases in between. The CDR3 DNA follows: TGTGCCATCAGTGAGTCCGGGGCGGAGGGGCTCTATGGCTACACCTTC. It encodes CAISESGAEGLYGYTF.

V and J are TRBV7-2 and TRBJ1-2, with D possibly TRBD1 on 6 matching bases. In germline, CDR1 is SGHTA, CDR2 FQGNSA. The V and J ends lost 1 base and 0 bases respectively, with 9 bases between them. This CDR3 is 15 amino acids long. The CDR3, as DNA: TGTGCCAGCAGCTTAGTGGGGGCGTCTAACTATGGCTACACCTTC. Its translation: CASSLVGASNYGYTF.

J is TRBJ1-5 and V is TRBV10-3; D is unclear. The CDR3 totals 13 residues. Trimming removed 7 bases from V and 3 bases from J, with 10 bases in between. CDR1 and CDR2 (germline): ENHRY, SYGVKD. For the CDR3, the DNA is TGTGCCATCATGGAGGGTCTCAATCAGCCCCAGCATTTT. Protein: CAIMEGLNQPQHF.

The CDR3 bases are TGTGCCAGCAGCCCCGCGGAGGGGTACTCCTACAATGAGCAGTTCTTC. Protein: CASSPAEGYSYNEQFF. The genes are TRBV7-9 and TRBJ2-1, with D perhaps matching TRBD2 (6 bases). With 5 bases removed from V and 0 bases from J, the gap between germline ends came to 14 bases. CDR1 is SEHNR and CDR2 is FQNEAQ in the germline V gene (reference sequence). The CDR3 has 16 amino acids.

Here the CDR3 DNA reads TGCGCCAGCAGCCAAGATAACAGGGGGTATAATGAGCAGTTCTTC. This encodes CASSQDNRGYNEQFF. The chain recombines TRBV4-3 with TRBJ2-1; 8 bases agree with TRBD1. The length of the CDR3 is 15 residues. V was pared by 0 bases and J by 7 bases, with 5 bases of the junction left unmatched. Germline loops: CDR1 LGHNA, CDR2 YSLEER.

V is TRBV7-3 and J is TRBJ2-7; D perhaps matches TRBD2 (6 bases). The CDR3 extends over 14 amino acids. Trimming shortened V by 1 base and J by 6 bases, and 13 bases separated the two germline ends. Germline CDR1 reads SGHTA; CDR2 reads FQGTGA. The CDR3 coding sequence is TGTGCCAGCAGCTTAAGCGGGGTAGTCGTCGAGCAGTACTTC. Translation: CASSLSGVVVEQYF.

V usage is TRBV28 and J usage is TRBJ2-7, with D perhaps TRBD1 (5 bases). The V gene lost 3 bases and the J gene lost 4 bases, with 16 bases spanning the gap. From germline, CDR1 is MDHEN and CDR2 SYDVKM. The CDR3 has 15 residues. The CDR3 DNA reads as TGTGCCAGCAGTTTCAGGTCAGGGCTAAGGTACGAGCAGTACTTC. Encoded protein: CASSFRSGLRYEQYF.

This chain links TRBV19 with TRBJ1-1; unclear D gene. This CDR3 is 11 amino acids long. Germline CDR1 LNHDA, CDR2 SQIVND (reference sequence). CDR3 in amino acids: CLARTNTEAFF. In DNA, the CDR3 is TGTCTGGCCCGCACGAACACTGAAGCTTTCTTT.

The V call is TRBV7-3, the J call TRBJ2-1, with 9 bases fitting TRBD2. Germline V gives CDR1 SGHTA, CDR2 FQGTGA. Losses at the gene ends were 4 bases for V and 4 bases for J; bases not matched to a gene: 8. The CDR3 runs to 16 residues. The CDR3 region has the DNA TGTGCCAGCAGCTCCCAGACTAGCGGTAATTACAATGAGCAGTTCTTC. Translating it yields CASSSQTSGNYNEQFF.

J is TRBJ2-7 and V is TRBV28; 10 positions match TRBD1. Germline CDR1 MDHEN, CDR2 SYDVKM. CDR3 length equals 18 residues. The V segment lost 9 bases and the J segment 4 bases; nucleotides outside the gene matches: 21. CDR3 sequence reads: CASTITFSGTGVGYEQYF. The DNA of the CDR3 is TGTGCCAGTACTATTACCTTTTCCGGGACAGGGGTGGGTTACGAGCAGTACTTC. Full variable domain (missing parts from reference TRBV28 and TRBJ2-7): DVKVTQSSRYLVKRTGEKVFLECVQDMDHENMFWYRQDPGLGLRLIYFSYDVKMKEKGDIPEGYSVSREKKERFSLILESASTNQTSMYLCASTITFSGTGVGYEQYFGPGTRLTVT.

J is TRBJ2-2 and V is TRBV5-4, with TRBD2 matching over 14 bases. CDR1 is SGHNT, CDR2 YYREEE, per germline (reference sequence). The ends lost 0 bases at V and 5 bases at J; junction bases unmatched: 6. CDR3 size: 18 residues. The CDR3 DNA follows: TGTGCCAGCAGCTTGGCCGGGACTAGCGGGAGAGATACCGGGGAGCTGTTTTTT. This sequence encodes CASSLAGTSGRDTGELFF.

The chain joins TRBV11-3 to TRBJ2-1; D call uncertain. Germline V lookup: CDR1 SGHNT, CDR2 YENEEA. V gave up 7 bases and J gave up 5 bases, with 15 bases separating them. This CDR3 is 14 amino acids long. CDR3 region: CASNLSPANNEQFF. CDR3 coding DNA: TGTGCCAGCAATCTAAGCCCCGCCAACAATGAGCAGTTCTTC.

This clone was seen a few times. This chain joins TRBV5-1 and TRBJ1-5, with 10 positions matching TRBD1. Trimming at V came to 3 bases and at J to 7 bases, leaving 4 bases not matched to a gene. This CDR3 comprises 14 residues. Germline V gene lookup returns CDR1 SGHRS and CDR2 YFSETQ. The CDR3 protein is CASSSDRGGQPQHF. In nucleotides, the CDR3 is TGCGCCAGCAGCTCGGACAGGGGGGGACAGCCCCAGCATTTT.

This sequence joins TRBV4-3 and TRBJ2-1; 12 bases align to TRBD2. This CDR3 is built from 17 residues. Trimming removed 0 bases from V and 6 bases from J; junction bases left unmatched: 6. The germline V gene encodes CDR1 LGHNA and CDR2 YSLEER. CDR3 DNA sequence: TGCGCCAGCAGCCAAGATCTAGCGGGAGGGCCTTTCAATGAGCAGTTCTTC. It codes for CASSQDLAGGPFNEQFF.

The chain employs TRBV23-1 and TRBJ2-1; D not resolved. TRBV23-1 is an ORF, and what it does is uncertain. The CDR3 spans 11 residues. Trimming took off 8 bases at V and 5 bases at J, with 7 bases between the two ends. The CDR3 DNA reads as TGCGCCAGCTATAGCAACAATGAGCAGTTCTTC. Translated, it gives CASYSNNEQFF.

CDR3 bases: TGTGCCATCAGCCTAAACAGGGCCCTAGACACAGATACGCAGTATTTT. Protein sequence: CAISLNRALDTDTQYF. This sequence joins TRBV10-3 and TRBJ2-3; D might be TRBD1 (6 bases). Germline V lookup: CDR1 ENHRY, CDR2 SYGVKD. With 6 bases removed from V and 2 bases from J, the gap between germline ends came to 18 bases. This CDR3 is 16 amino acids long.

CDR3: CASSVRQGAYEQYF. CDR3 coding DNA: TGTGCCAGCAGCGTAAGACAGGGGGCCTACGAGCAGTACTTC. This chain links TRBV5-4 with TRBJ2-7; 9 bases align to TRBD1. This CDR3 is 14 amino acids long. V shed 4 bases, J shed 2 bases, and the junction held 4 bases outside the gene matches. Germline values: CDR1 SGHNT, CDR2 YYREEE (reference sequence).

The chain joins TRBV6-5 to TRBJ2-1; D not certain. The germline CDR1 and CDR2 sequences are MNHEY and SVGAGI. Trimming shortened V by 2 bases and J by 8 bases, and 13 bases separated the two germline ends. The CDR3 sequence is 14 residues long. The CDR3 bases are TGTGCCAGCAGTTACACAGTGGCATTCGATGAGCAGTTCTTC. Translated, it gives CASSYTVAFDEQFF.

J is TRBJ1-2 and V is TRBV25-1, with D possibly matching TRBD1 (5 bases). The CDR3 runs 13 residues. V lost 6 bases and J lost 1, with 9 bases in between. Per the germline V gene, CDR1 is MGHDK and CDR2 is SYGVNS. The CDR3 protein is CASRLQDNYGYTF. CDR3 in DNA: TGTGCCAGCAGACTACAGGATAACTATGGCTACACCTTC.